These 32 T cell receptor beta chains were all obtained from the same sample, sequenced in a study of blood T cell repertoires in COVID-19. TCRdb keeps only in-frame clones here, not all; method: immunoSEQ multiplex PCR. The repertoire includes about 250,000 clones, 70% to 90% of them detected once, and over 7.5% sits in the top ten. What was sequenced was PBMCs or T cells enriched from blood (not recorded which). These receptors were obtained from a woman between 45 and 65 years old with acute COVID-19.

This chain uses TRBV5-4 with TRBJ2-3; 8 bases are a match to TRBD2. CDR3 length: 15 residues. V lost 4 bases and J lost 4; bases outside the gene matches: 8. Germline V gene sequence: CDR1 SGHNT, CDR2 YYREEE (reference sequence). CDR3 amino acids: CASSPGGFRADTQYF. As DNA, the CDR3 is TGTGCCAGCAGCCCGGGGGGGTTTAGGGCAGATACGCAGTATTTT.

This chain uses TRBV6-5 with TRBJ2-5; a possible D gene is TRBD2 (7 bases). CDR3 size: 15 residues. CDR1 and CDR2 (germline): MNHEY, SVGAGI. The V and J ends lost 8 bases and 1 base respectively, with 17 bases between them. CDR3 region: CASLGGGAGQETQYF. The CDR3 DNA sequence: TGTGCCAGCCTTGGGGGGGGCGCCGGCCAAGAGACCCAGTACTTC.

This clone is a singleton in its sample. J is TRBJ1-5 and V is TRBV7-8; D not resolved. V lost 1 base and J lost 0, with 4 bases in between. The CDR3 contains 14 residues. Germline assignment: CDR1 SGHVS and CDR2 FQNEAQ. CDR3 protein: CASSLGDSNQPQHF. As DNA, the CDR3 is TGTGCCAGCAGCTTAGGAGATAGCAATCAGCCCCAGCATTTT.

The rearrangement joins TRBV19 to TRBJ2-7; 7 bases fit TRBD1. Trimming cost V 5 bases and J 1 base; bases outside gene matches: 5. This CDR3 is built from 14 residues. Germline CDR1 LNHDA, CDR2 SQIVND (reference sequence). The CDR3 bases are TGTGCCAGTAGTGGAGACAGGGCGTCCTACGAGCAGTACTTC. Encoded protein: CASSGDRASYEQYF.

The chain uses TRBV7-9 and TRBJ2-7; 7 positions agree with TRBD2. The CDR3 extends over 16 amino acids. With V trimmed by 4 bases and J by 1 base, 10 bases remained unmatched. The germline V gene has CDR1 SEHNR and CDR2 FQNEAQ (reference sequence). The CDR3 protein is CASSSYIAGSSYEQYF. In nucleotides, the CDR3 is TGTGCCAGCAGCTCCTATATAGCGGGTTCTTCCTACGAGCAGTACTTC.

This chain connects TRBV19 to TRBJ2-7; D might be TRBD1 (6 bases). Germline loops: CDR1 LNHDA, CDR2 SQIVND (reference sequence). V lost 3 bases to trimming and J lost 0 bases, with 12 bases between them. The CDR3 is 15 residues long. In nucleotides, the CDR3 is TGTGCCAGTAGTATTCGGACAGAGAGCTCCTACGAGCAGTACTTC. Translation gives CASSIRTESSYEQYF.

The rearrangement uses TRBV19 and TRBJ1-1; 8 bases align to TRBD1. From germline, CDR1 is LNHDA and CDR2 SQIVND (reference sequence). CDR3 length: 14 amino acids. The junction had 10 bases not matched to a gene; V was cut back by 6 bases and J by 7 bases. In nucleotides, the CDR3 is TGTGCCAGTAGGGTGACAGGGGTGGAAAGTGAAGCTTTCTTT. Its translation: CASRVTGVESEAFF.

The table lists this clone with a count of one. The chain is built from TRBV4-3 and TRBJ2-1; D is perhaps TRBD2 (6 bases). With 5 bases removed from V and 12 bases from J, the gap between germline ends came to 17 bases. This CDR3 is 13 amino acids long. Germline CDR1 is LGHNA and CDR2 is YSLEER. The CDR3 loop is CASSAGFSGWQFF. The DNA for the CDR3 is TGCGCCAGCAGCGCTGGCTTCAGCGGGTGGCAGTTCTTC.

This sequence joins TRBV5-4 and TRBJ2-2; TRBD2 matches 8 bases. In germline, CDR1 is SGHNT, CDR2 YYREEE (reference sequence). After removal of 4 bases from V and 2 bases from J, the junction contained 7 bases not matched to a gene. The CDR3 covers 16 residues. CDR3 sequence (DNA): TGTGCCAGCAGCCCTCGGGGGGGGGCTAACACCGGGGAGCTGTTTTTT. It encodes CASSPRGGANTGELFF.

This chain links TRBV20-1 with TRBJ2-7, with D unresolved. The CDR3 is 14 residues long. The germline gives CDR1 DFQATT, CDR2 SNEGSKA (reference sequence). The V and J ends lost 3 bases and 0 bases respectively, with 12 bases between them. The CDR3 loop is CSASGHGNSYEQYF. CDR3 DNA: TGCAGTGCTAGTGGGCATGGTAACTCCTACGAGCAGTACTTC.

V and J are TRBV6-1 and TRBJ1-2; D unresolved. Germline V CDR1 and CDR2: MNHNS, SASEGT. The CDR3 is made up of 15 amino acids. Trimming took off 0 bases at V and 0 bases at J, with 8 bases between the two ends. The CDR3: CASSEARRANYGYTF. In DNA form, the CDR3 reads TGTGCCAGCAGTGAAGCTAGACGGGCTAACTATGGCTACACCTTC.

The chain carries TRBV10-2 and TRBJ2-7; TRBD1 matches 9 bases. The CDR3 totals 13 residues. Per germline, CDR1 WSHSY and CDR2 SAAADI. Trimming at V came to 8 bases and at J to 4 bases, leaving 6 bases not matched to a gene. CDR3 region: CASSGTGTYEQYF. The DNA of the CDR3 is TGCGCCAGCTCCGGGACAGGGACATACGAGCAGTACTTC.

The chain links TRBV6-5 to TRBJ1-6, with D possibly being TRBD1 (6 bases). V lost 6 bases to trimming and J lost 7 bases, with 16 bases between them. The CDR3 sequence is 15 residues long. The V gene's germline CDR1 is MNHEY and CDR2 SVGAGI. CDR3 in amino acids: CASRSTQGWNSPLHF. The CDR3 coding sequence is TGTGCCAGCAGGTCTACACAGGGCTGGAATTCACCCCTCCACTTT.

V is TRBV5-1 and J is TRBJ1-2; D possibly corresponds to TRBD1 (5 bases). In germline, CDR1 is SGHRS, CDR2 YFSETQ. This CDR3 region has 15 residues. V lost 2 bases and J lost 3, with 14 bases in between. CDR3 sequence reads: CASSFNSQEYYGYTF. The CDR3 DNA reads as TGCGCCAGCAGCTTTAATTCACAGGAATACTATGGCTACACCTTC.

The V gene is TRBV7-2, the J gene TRBJ1-2, with 8 bases matching TRBD1. The CDR3 consists of 16 residues. With 1 base clipped from V and 4 bases from J, the junction kept 8 bases outside the gene matches. Germline assignment: CDR1 SGHTA and CDR2 FQGNSA. This CDR3 is CASSLVWTGNSYGYTF. The CDR3 DNA reads as TGTGCCAGCAGCTTAGTATGGACAGGGAATTCCTATGGCTACACCTTC.

This chain joins TRBV11-3 and TRBJ2-1; 7 positions agree with TRBD1. The CDR3 is 15 residues long. The V segment lost 4 bases and the J segment 4 bases; nucleotides outside the gene matches: 7. Germline V lookup: CDR1 SGHNT, CDR2 YENEEA. The CDR3 region has the DNA TGTGCCAGCAGCTCCCACCGGGACAGTTACAATGAGCAGTTCTTC. This gives the protein CASSSHRDSYNEQFF.

V gene TRBV27 combines with J gene TRBJ1-2; 11 positions agree with TRBD1. The length of the CDR3 is 16 residues. V lost 6 bases and J lost 0; bases outside the gene matches: 6. CDR1 MNHEY and CDR2 SMNVEV come from the germline V gene (reference sequence). CDR3: CASSPGQGAPNYGYTF. As DNA, the CDR3 is TGTGCCAGCAGCCCTGGACAGGGGGCGCCTAACTATGGCTACACCTTC.

This clone was picked up a small number of times. The chain is built from TRBV27 and TRBJ2-1; D may be TRBD2 (6 bases). This CDR3 spans 16 amino acids. Germline CDR1 MNHEY, CDR2 SMNVEV (reference sequence). With 5 bases removed from V and 0 bases from J, the gap between germline ends came to 14 bases. CDR3 DNA sequence: TGTGCCAGCAGTCCAGTCGGGGGTAGCTCCTACAATGAGCAGTTCTTC. Translating it yields CASSPVGGSSYNEQFF.

The CDR3 reads CASKSRGRETQYF. The DNA of the CDR3 is TGTGCCAGCAAATCCAGGGGAAGAGAGACCCAGTACTTC. The gene calls are TRBV12-3 or TRBV12-4 and TRBJ2-5, with D possibly TRBD1 on 6 matching bases. The length of the CDR3 is 13 residues. The V and J ends lost 7 bases and 4 bases respectively, with 13 bases between them.

The rearrangement joins TRBV11-2 to TRBJ2-2; the D is unclear. CDR1 and CDR2 from the germline V gene are SGHAT and FQNNGV. The CDR3 loop spans 12 amino acids. With 2 bases removed from V and 6 bases from J, the gap between germline ends came to 4 bases. CDR3 in amino acids: CASSLLPGELFF. In nucleotides, the CDR3 is TGTGCCAGCAGCTTACTCCCCGGGGAGCTGTTTTTT.

The rearrangement uses TRBV7-2 and TRBJ2-5, with D perhaps TRBD2 (5 bases). The CDR3 has 15 amino acids. CDR1 is SGHTA and CDR2 is FQGNSA in the germline V gene. V lost 1 base and J 5 bases, leaving 14 bases between the germline ends. CDR3 coding DNA: TGTGCCAGCAGCTTAGAGTTGGTGAGGGTGGAGACCCAGTACTTC. This gives the protein CASSLELVRVETQYF. Full variable domain (rest looked up from reference TRBV7-2 and TRBJ2-5): GAGVSQSPSNKVTEKGKDVELRCDPISGHTALYWYRQSLGQGLEFLIYFQGNSAPDKSGLPSDRFSAERTGGSVSTLTIQRTQQEDSAVYLCASSLELVRVETQYFGPGTRLLVL.

The genes are TRBV11-3 and TRBJ1-1, with 11 bases that match TRBD1. This CDR3 comprises 13 residues. J gave up 3 bases and V 6 bases, and 0 bases lay outside the gene matches. CDR1 is SGHNT, CDR2 YENEEA, per germline. The CDR3 is CASRGQGDTEAFF. DNA for the CDR3: TGTGCCAGCAGGGGACAGGGGGACACTGAAGCTTTCTTT.

The table lists this clone with many counts. The chain combines TRBV18 with TRBJ1-3, with D maybe TRBD1 (5 bases). The CDR3 loop spans 17 amino acids. Germline V gene lookup returns CDR1 KGHSH and CDR2 LQKENI. The V end was cut by 2 bases, the J end by 0 bases, with 14 bases between. The DNA of the CDR3 is TGTGCCAGCTCACCAGACAGCGCTGCCGTCTCTGGAAACACCATATATTTT. Encoded protein: CASSPDSAAVSGNTIYF.

This clone has only one observation. The rearrangement joins TRBV30 to TRBJ2-1; possible D gene TRBD1, 6 bases. The germline gives CDR1 GTSNPN, CDR2 SVGIG (reference sequence). Trimming removed 2 bases from V and 5 bases from J, with 19 bases in between. The CDR3 has 16 residues. The CDR3 reads CAWSRRGGSRDNEQFF. CDR3 nucleotides: TGTGCCTGGAGTAGACGAGGGGGAAGTCGGGACAATGAGCAGTTCTTC.

This clone was found once. The J gene is TRBJ2-3, the V gene TRBV7-6; tentative D call: TRBD1 (6 bases). The V end lost 2 bases, the J end lost 4 bases, and 13 bases lay between the germline ends. The CDR3 covers 15 residues. The germline V gene has CDR1 SGHVS and CDR2 FNYEAQ. Written as DNA, the CDR3 is TGTGCCAGCAGCTTACGGTCTGGGGGCCCAGATACGCAGTATTTT. Protein product: CASSLRSGGPDTQYF.

This clone was seen only once. The CDR3, as DNA: TGTGCCAGCAGCAATTCCTCCCAGAGGTCTAATGAAAAACTGTTTTTT. It yields the protein CASSNSSQRSNEKLFF. The V gene is TRBV21-1, the J gene TRBJ1-4. TRBV21-1 is shown as a pseudogene. This CDR3 contains 16 residues.

The CDR3 reads CASTRDIYNSPLHF. CDR3 DNA sequence: TGTGCCAGCACCCGGGACATTTATAATTCACCCCTCCACTTT. The V gene is TRBV28, the J gene TRBJ1-6; D is possibly TRBD1 (6 bases). The V gene's germline CDR1 is MDHEN and CDR2 SYDVKM. CDR3 length: 14 residues. V was pared by 7 bases and J by 4 bases, with 11 bases between.

The chain combines TRBV19 with TRBJ2-3, with 11 positions matching TRBD2. This CDR3 comprises 16 residues. CDR1 and CDR2 from the germline V gene are LNHDA and SQIVND (reference sequence). Losses at the gene ends were 3 bases for V and 2 bases for J; bases not matched to a gene: 4. CDR3 in amino acids: CASSIPSGGTTDTQYF. The CDR3 region has the DNA TGTGCCAGTAGTATCCCTAGCGGGGGGACCACAGATACGCAGTATTTT.

The chain couples TRBV9 to TRBJ1-1; TRBD1 matches 7 bases. In germline, CDR1 is SGDLS, CDR2 YYNGEE. The J segment lost 3 bases and the V segment lost 2 bases, leaving 10 bases of the junction unmatched. The CDR3 runs 16 residues. The chain's CDR3 is CASSVDRVGPYTEAFF. The CDR3 nucleotides are TGTGCCAGCAGCGTTGACAGGGTCGGTCCTTACACTGAAGCTTTCTTT.

The chain combines TRBV2 with TRBJ1-1; TRBD1 aligns across 9 bases. The germline CDR1 and CDR2 sequences are SNHLY and FYNNEI. The CDR3 has 15 amino acids. After removal of 6 bases from V and 1 base from J, the junction contained 6 bases not matched to a gene. Here the CDR3 reads CASRSEQGANTEAFF. The CDR3 nucleotides read TGTGCCAGCAGATCCGAACAGGGGGCGAACACTGAAGCTTTCTTT.

This sequence joins TRBV7-9 and TRBJ1-2; 9 bases map to TRBD1. V lost 5 bases to trimming and J lost 8 bases; unmatched junction nucleotides: 6. This CDR3 region has 13 residues. The germline CDR1 and CDR2 sequences are SEHNR and FQNEAQ (reference sequence). The CDR3 bases are TGTGCCAGCAGCCCGGGACAGGGTGGAGGCTACACCTTC. Translating gives CASSPGQGGGYTF. The complete variable domain, with remaining parts taken from reference TRBV7-9 and TRBJ1-2, reads DTGVSQNPRHKITKRGQNVTFRCDPISEHNRLYWYRQTLGQGPEFLTYFQNEAQLEKSRLLSDRFSAERPKGSFSTLEIQRTEQGDSAMYLCASSPGQGGGYTFGSGTRLTVV.

The CDR3 DNA is TGTGCCAGCAGCTTCTATGAGACTAGTAAAGAGACCCAGTACTTC. Translating gives CASSFYETSKETQYF. The chain combines TRBV7-2 with TRBJ2-5, with D possibly TRBD2 on 6 matching bases. Germline loops: CDR1 SGHTA, CDR2 FQGNSA. The V end was cut by 3 bases, the J end by 3 bases, with 14 bases between. The CDR3 is 15 residues long.